This T cell receptor (beta chain) came from a study of cytomegalovirus exposure and HLA in healthy donors. A multiplex PCR was run with 60 Vbeta primers and 13 Jbeta primers. Only in-frame clones appear in the TCRdb table, and some are missing; sequencing was by immunoSEQ multiplex PCR. The repertoire has roughly 200,000 clones, about an eighth of them found once; the top ten carry less than 8.5%. V was trimmed by 6 bases and J by 5 bases, leaving 13 bases between them. The CDR3 covers 14 residues. CDR1 MNHNY and CDR2 SVGAGI come from the germline V gene (reference sequence). The table lists this clone with a few counts.

The rearrangement joins TRBV6-6 to TRBJ1-4; D remains unclear. This TCR came from a man in his fifties in good health and CMV-seropositive. The source material was PBMCs. The CDR3 DNA reads as TGTGCCAGCAGCCTAGATCGGAGGAATGAAAAACTGTTTTTT. Translated: CASSLDRRNEKLFF.